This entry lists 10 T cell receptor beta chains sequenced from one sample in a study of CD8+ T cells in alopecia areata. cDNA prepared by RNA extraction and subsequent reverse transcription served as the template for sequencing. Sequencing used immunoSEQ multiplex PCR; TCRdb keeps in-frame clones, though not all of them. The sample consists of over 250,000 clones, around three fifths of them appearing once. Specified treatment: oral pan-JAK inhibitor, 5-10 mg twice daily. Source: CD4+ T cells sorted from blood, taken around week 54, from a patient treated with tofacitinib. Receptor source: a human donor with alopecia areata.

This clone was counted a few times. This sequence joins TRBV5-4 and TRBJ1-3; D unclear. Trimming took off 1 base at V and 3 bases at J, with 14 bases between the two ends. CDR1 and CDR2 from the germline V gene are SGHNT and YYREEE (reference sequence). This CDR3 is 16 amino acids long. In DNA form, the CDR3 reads TGTGCCAGCAGCTTGAAAGTCGGTGAGGTTGGAAACACCATATATTTT. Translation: CASSLKVGEVGNTIYF.

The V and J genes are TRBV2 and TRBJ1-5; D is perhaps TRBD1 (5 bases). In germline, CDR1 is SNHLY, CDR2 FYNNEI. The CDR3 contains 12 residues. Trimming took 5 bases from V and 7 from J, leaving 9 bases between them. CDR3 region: CASSLAGQPQHF. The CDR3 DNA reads TGTGCCAGCAGTCTGGCAGGGCAGCCCCAGCATTTT.

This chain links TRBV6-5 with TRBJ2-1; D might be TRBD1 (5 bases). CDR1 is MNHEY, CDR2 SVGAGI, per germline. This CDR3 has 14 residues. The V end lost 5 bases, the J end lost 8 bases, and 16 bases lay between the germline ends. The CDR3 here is CASSPNQGRDEQFF. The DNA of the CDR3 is TGTGCCAGCAGTCCTAATCAGGGTCGTGATGAGCAGTTCTTC.

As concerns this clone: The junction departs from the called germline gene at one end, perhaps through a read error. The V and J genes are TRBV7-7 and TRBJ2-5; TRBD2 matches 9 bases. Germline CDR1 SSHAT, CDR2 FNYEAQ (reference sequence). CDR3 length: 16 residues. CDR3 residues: CASSPGRAGGRETQYF. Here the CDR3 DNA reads TGTGCTAGCAGCCCCGGACGGGCGGGGGGGCGTGAGACCCAGTACTTC.

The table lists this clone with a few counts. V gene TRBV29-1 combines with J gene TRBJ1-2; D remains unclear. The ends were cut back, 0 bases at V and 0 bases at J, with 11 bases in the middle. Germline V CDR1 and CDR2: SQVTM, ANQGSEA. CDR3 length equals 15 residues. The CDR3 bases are TGCAGCGTTGAAGATGTCGCAGGAGCTAACTATGGCTACACCTTC. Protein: CSVEDVAGANYGYTF. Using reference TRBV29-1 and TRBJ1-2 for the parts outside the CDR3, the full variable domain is SAVISQKPSRDICQRGTSLTIQCQVDSQVTMMFWYRQQPGQSLTLIATANQGSEATYESGFVIDKFPISRPNLTFSTLTVSNMSPEDSSIYLCSVEDVAGANYGYTFGSGTRLTVV.

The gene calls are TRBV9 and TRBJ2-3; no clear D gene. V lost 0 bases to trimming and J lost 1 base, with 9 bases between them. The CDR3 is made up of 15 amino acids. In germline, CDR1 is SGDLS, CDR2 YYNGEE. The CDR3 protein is CASSVAGWRTDTQYF. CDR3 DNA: TGTGCCAGCAGCGTAGCAGGATGGCGCACAGATACGCAGTATTTT.

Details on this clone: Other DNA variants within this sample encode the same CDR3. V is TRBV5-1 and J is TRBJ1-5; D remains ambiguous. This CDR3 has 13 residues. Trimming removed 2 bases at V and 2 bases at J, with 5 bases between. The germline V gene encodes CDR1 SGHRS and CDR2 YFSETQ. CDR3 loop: CASSLAGNQPQHF. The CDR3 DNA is TGCGCCAGCAGCTTAGCCGGCAATCAGCCCCAGCATTTT.

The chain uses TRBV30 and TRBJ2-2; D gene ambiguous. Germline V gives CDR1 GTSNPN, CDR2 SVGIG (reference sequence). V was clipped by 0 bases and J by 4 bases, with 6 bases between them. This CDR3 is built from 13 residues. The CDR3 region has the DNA TGTGCCTGGAGTGTACTCGTCACCGGGGAGCTGTTTTTT. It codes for CAWSVLVTGELFF.

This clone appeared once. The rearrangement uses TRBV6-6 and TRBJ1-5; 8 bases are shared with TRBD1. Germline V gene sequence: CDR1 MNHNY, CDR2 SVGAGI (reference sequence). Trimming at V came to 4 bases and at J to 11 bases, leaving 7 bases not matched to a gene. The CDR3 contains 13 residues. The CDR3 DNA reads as TGTGCCAGCAGTTCGACAGGGGCTCTGTCCCAGCATTTT. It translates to CASSSTGALSQHF.

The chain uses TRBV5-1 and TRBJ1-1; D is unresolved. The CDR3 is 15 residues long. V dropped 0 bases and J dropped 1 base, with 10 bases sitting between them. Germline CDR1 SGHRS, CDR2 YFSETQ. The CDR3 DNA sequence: TGCGCCAGCAGCTTGGGTGTGGGATCGAACACTGAAGCTTTCTTT. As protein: CASSLGVGSNTEAFF. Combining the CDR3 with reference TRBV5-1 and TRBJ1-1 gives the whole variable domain KAGVTQTPRYLIKTRGQQVTLSCSPISGHRSVSWYQQTPGQGLQFLFEYFSETQRNKGNFPGRFSGRQFSNSRSEMNVSTLELGDSALYLCASSLGVGSNTEAFFGQGTRLTVV.